Listed here are 8 T cell receptor beta chains from one sample, sequenced in a study of vaccination and CD4 T cells after COVID-19. Their antigens remain unidentified. Treatment noted: approximately 9-day PBMC culture with coronavirus spike peptide pools or control peptides (ViraFEST assay). The Oncomine TCR Beta short-read assay generated sequence data from the DNA of cultured CD4+ T cells. MiXCR was run by TCRdb on the PCR reads, yielding one entry per CDR3 protein. The sample holds roughly 12,000 distinct CDR3 sequences, 53% seen once. Sequenced input: CD4+ T cells from blood, cultured in vitro. The receptors were sampled from a human donor who had recovered from COVID-19.

This clonotype has only a few counts. The chain couples TRBV6-4 to TRBJ2-3; 12 nucleotides match TRBD2. Trimming at V came to 0 bases and at J to 3 bases, leaving 1 base not matched to a gene. This CDR3 spans 16 amino acids. Germline CDR1 is MRHNA and CDR2 is SNTAGT. CDR3 sequence: CASSDSGTSGTDTQYF. DNA for the CDR3: TGTGCCAGCAGTGACTCCGGGACTAGCGGGACAGATACGCAGTATTTT.

The V call is TRBV6-4, the J call TRBJ1-6; possible D gene TRBD1, 5 bases. The CDR3 runs 15 residues. From germline, CDR1 is MRHNA and CDR2 SNTAGT. V lost 6 bases and J 4 bases, leaving 13 bases between the germline ends. This chain's CDR3 is CASRAGSGYNSPLHF. CDR3 DNA: TGTGCCAGCAGAGCAGGGTCGGGATATAATTCACCCCTCCACTTT.

The chain combines TRBV30 with TRBJ2-7; 8 bases match TRBD1. Germline CDR1 and CDR2: GTSNPN and SVGIG (reference sequence). The CDR3 is 14 amino acids. V lost 2 bases and J lost 3; bases outside the gene matches: 6. The DNA of the CDR3 is TGTGCCTGGAGTCGTGACAGGGGAGGCTACGAGCAGTACTTC. This gives the protein CAWSRDRGGYEQYF.

The V call is TRBV7-9, the J call TRBJ1-1, with D perhaps TRBD1 (5 bases). The CDR3 spans 16 residues. V lost 4 bases to trimming and J lost 0 bases, with 15 bases between them. The V gene's germline CDR1 is SEHNR and CDR2 FQNEAQ (reference sequence). The CDR3 region is CASSSDGGGMNTEAFF. The CDR3 nucleotides are TGTGCCAGCAGCTCAGACGGTGGGGGGATGAACACTGAAGCTTTCTTT.

The sample holds a few counts of this clonotype. The CDR3 loop is CASSSGGKDGYTF. CDR3 sequence (DNA): TGTGCCAGCAGTTCAGGGGGCAAGGATGGCTACACCTTC. The V and J genes are TRBV6-5 and TRBJ1-2; 8 bases map to TRBD1. The length of the CDR3 is 13 residues. The J segment lost 6 bases and the V segment lost 4 bases, leaving 4 bases of the junction unmatched. The V gene's germline CDR1 is MNHEY and CDR2 SVGAGI.

This clonotype has just a few counts. This rearrangement joins TRBV6-1 to TRBJ1-6; a possible D gene is TRBD1 (5 bases). CDR3 length: 14 amino acids. V lost 7 bases and J 7 bases, leaving 14 bases between the germline ends. In germline, CDR1 is MNHNS, CDR2 SASEGT. The CDR3 loop is CASILGDVNSPLHF. CDR3 sequence (DNA): TGTGCCAGCATTCTTGGGGACGTCAATTCACCCCTCCACTTT.

The rearrangement links TRBV6-1 to TRBJ2-4; maybe TRBD1 (5 bases). With 5 bases removed from V and 0 bases from J, the gap between germline ends came to 11 bases. This CDR3 is 15 amino acids long. Looked up from germline, CDR1 is MNHNS and CDR2 is SASEGT. DNA of the CDR3: TGTGCCAGCAGTCAGGCAGGGCTAGCCAAAAACATTCAGTACTTC. This translates into CASSQAGLAKNIQYF.

The chain combines TRBV20-1 with TRBJ2-7, with a tentative D call TRBD1 (6 bases). V was pared by 0 bases and J by 2 bases, with 20 bases between. Looked up from germline, CDR1 is DFQATT and CDR2 is SNEGSKA (reference sequence). The CDR3 consists of 17 residues. The CDR3 loop is CSARDLGPQGPTYEQYF. As DNA, the CDR3 is TGCAGTGCTAGAGATCTTGGCCCGCAGGGGCCGACCTACGAGCAGTACTTC.